Listed below are T cell receptor beta chains from one sample, sequenced in a study of T cell responses to AZD1222 COVID-19 vaccine. Generated by immunoSEQ multiplex PCR, the TCRdb table keeps only in-frame clones and is missing some. The table shows about 120,000 clones, with roughly 93% occurring only once. The source was peripheral blood, collected on day 0 of AZD1222 vaccination. The receptors were gathered from an adult in good health. Both conserved end residues are part of each CDR3. The D gene is left open where the match is weak. Size is omitted from some rows. Given values are once, few, many or a class for expanded clones.

V gene	J gene	clone size	D gene	CDR3 DNA	CDR3 protein
TRBV7-6	TRBJ1-4	-	-	TGTGCCAGCAGTCGGATCCCAGGGCAGGGTGAAAAACTGTTTTTT	CASSRIPGQGEKLFF
TRBV29-1	TRBJ1-5	-	TRBD1	TGCAGCGTTTCACAGGGGCTCGGTCAGCCCCAGCATTTT	CSVSQGLGQPQHF
TRBV29-1	TRBJ1-1	-	-	TGCAGCGTTGCAGGTCATCTGAACACTGAAGCTTTCTTT	CSVAGHLNTEAFF
TRBV7-2	TRBJ1-3	-	-	TGTGCCAGCAGCTTATTCACAACTCCAAGGTCTGGAAACACCATATATTTT	CASSLFTTPRSGNTIYF
TRBV2	TRBJ2-3	-	TRBD2	TGTGCCAGCAGGGGAGGGATTTCAGATACGCAGTATTTT	CASRGGISDTQYF
TRBV19	TRBJ1-2	-	-	TGTGCCAGTAGTCCCCAGGGTCACCCACTCTCTGGCTACACCTTC	CASSPQGHPLSGYTF
TRBV2	TRBJ1-1	-	-	TGTGCCAGCAGGCGGGGAGGGCCGACTGAAGCTTTCTTT	CASRRGGPTEAFF
TRBV28	TRBJ1-1	-	-	TGTGCCAGCAGTTTCTCCTTTGGGAACACTGAAGCTTTCTTT	CASSFSFGNTEAFF
TRBV7-9	TRBJ2-1	-	TRBD2	TGTGCCAGCAGCTCCGAGCGGGAGCGGGGAAATGAGCAGTTCTTC	CASSSERERGNEQFF
TRBV11-2	TRBJ1-1	-	-	TGTGCCAGCAGCTTAGAATTCGGGAACACTGAAGCTTTCTTT	CASSLEFGNTEAFF
TRBV4-1	TRBJ1-2	-	-	TGCGCCAGCAGCCAAGGTAACTTCGGTGATGGCTACACCTTC	CASSQGNFGDGYTF
TRBV6-6	TRBJ1-6	-	TRBD1	TGTGCCAGCAGCTGGGACAGGGGACATAATTCACCCCTCCACTTT	CASSWDRGHNSPLHF
TRBV30	TRBJ1-1	-	-	TGTGCCTGGAGTGTAGGGGCAGGGCGTGAAGCTTTCTTT	CAWSVGAGREAFF
TRBV2	TRBJ1-2	once	-	TGTGCCAGCAGTGGACAGGCACCCTATGGCTACACCTTC	CASSGQAPYGYTF
TRBV6-5	TRBJ1-1	-	-	TGTGCCAGCAGTTACTCCCCAGGGTTGAACACTGAAGCTTTCTTT	CASSYSPGLNTEAFF
TRBV6-5	TRBJ1-3	-	-	TGTGCCAGCAGTTACTCGAAGACAGGCTCTGGAAACACCATATATTTT	CASSYSKTGSGNTIYF
TRBV7-2	TRBJ1-3	-	TRBD1	TGTGCCAGCAGCCCTCGCGGGACAGGGTTCATATATTTT	CASSPRGTGFIYF
TRBV4-1	TRBJ1-1	-	-	TGCGCCAGCAGCCAAGAGTTGGCACAGAACACTGAAGCTTTCTTT	CASSQELAQNTEAFF
TRBV7-6	TRBJ1-1	-	-	TGTGCCAGCAGCCAACTCCGGCAGGAAGCTTTCTTT	CASSQLRQEAFF
TRBV27	TRBJ2-3	-	-	TGTGCCAGCAGTCCCCTTCCGGTGAGCACAGATACGCAGTATTTT	CASSPLPVSTDTQYF
TRBV5-5	TRBJ1-5	once	-	TGTGCCAGCAAAGCCCCATGGCAGTTCAATCAGCCCCAGCATTTT	CASKAPWQFNQPQHF
TRBV4-3	TRBJ1-5	-	-	TGCGCCAGCAGCCAAGAAGATGGGTGGGGACAGCCCCAGCATTTT	CASSQEDGWGQPQHF
TRBV6-5	TRBJ1-3	-	-	TGTGCCAGCAGTTACGTCTCCCAGGGAAACACCATATATTTT	CASSYVSQGNTIYF
TRBV5-1	TRBJ1-1	-	TRBD1	TGCGCCAGCAGCTCGACAGGGACGAACACTGAAGCTTTCTTT	CASSSTGTNTEAFF
TRBV4-1	TRBJ2-7	-	TRBD1	TGCGCCAGCAGCCAAGGGCAGGGGGCTTACGAGCAGTACTTC	CASSQGQGAYEQYF
TRBV2	TRBJ1-1	-	-	TGTGCCAGCAGTGGGCGGGAGAACACTGAAGCTTTCTTT	CASSGRENTEAFF
TRBV7-9	TRBJ1-2	-	TRBD1	TGTGCCAGCAGTTTCGGACAGGGAGCTCAGTACACCTTC	CASSFGQGAQYTF
TRBV5-6	TRBJ2-1	-	-	TGTGCCAGCAGCTTGGCCTTTGAGGGGTATAAGCAGTTCTTC	CASSLAFEGYKQFF
TRBV19	TRBJ2-2	-	TRBD2	TGTGCCAGTAGCATAGACATCGGGGGGACTTCTTACACCGGGGAGCTGTTTTTT	CASSIDIGGTSYTGELFF
TRBV5-1	TRBJ1-4	-	TRBD1	TGCGCCAGCAGCCTGGGGCGGACAGGGGGCTCGGATGAAAAACTGTTTTTT	CASSLGRTGGSDEKLFF
TRBV19	TRBJ1-3	-	-	TGTGCCAGTAGTATAACCAATCGGGATTACATATATTTT	CASSITNRDYIYF
TRBV5-1	TRBJ1-3	-	-	TGCGCCAGCAGCTCGGGACTGTCCTCTGGAAACACCATATATTTT	CASSSGLSSGNTIYF